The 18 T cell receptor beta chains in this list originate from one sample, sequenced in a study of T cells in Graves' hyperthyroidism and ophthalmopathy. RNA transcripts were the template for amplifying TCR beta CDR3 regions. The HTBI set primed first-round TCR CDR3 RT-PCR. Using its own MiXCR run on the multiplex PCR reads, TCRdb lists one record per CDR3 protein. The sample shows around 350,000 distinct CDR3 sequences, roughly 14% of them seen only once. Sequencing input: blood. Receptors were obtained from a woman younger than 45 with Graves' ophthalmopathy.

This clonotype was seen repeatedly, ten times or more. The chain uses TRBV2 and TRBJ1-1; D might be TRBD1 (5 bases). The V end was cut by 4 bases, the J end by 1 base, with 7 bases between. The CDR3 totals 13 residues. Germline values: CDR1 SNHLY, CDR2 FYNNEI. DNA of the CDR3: TGTGCCAGCAGTGGAGACAGGAACACTGAAGCTTTCTTT. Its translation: CASSGDRNTEAFF.

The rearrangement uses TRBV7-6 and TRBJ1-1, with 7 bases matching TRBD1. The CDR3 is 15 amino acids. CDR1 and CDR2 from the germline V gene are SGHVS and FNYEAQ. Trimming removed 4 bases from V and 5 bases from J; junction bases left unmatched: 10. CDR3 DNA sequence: TGTGCCAGCAGCTCAAAAGGGGGCGAGGGTACTGAAGCTTTCTTT. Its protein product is CASSSKGGEGTEAFF.

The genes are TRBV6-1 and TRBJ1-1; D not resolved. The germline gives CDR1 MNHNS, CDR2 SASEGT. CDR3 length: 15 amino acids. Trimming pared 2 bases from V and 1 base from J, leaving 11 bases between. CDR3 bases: TGTGCCAGCAGTGAATTAGGGTCGCGGAACACTGAAGCTTTCTTT. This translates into CASSELGSRNTEAFF.

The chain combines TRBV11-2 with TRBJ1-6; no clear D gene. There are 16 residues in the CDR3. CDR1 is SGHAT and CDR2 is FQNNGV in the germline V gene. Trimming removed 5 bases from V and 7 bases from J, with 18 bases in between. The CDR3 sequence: CASSPEVARTNSPLHF. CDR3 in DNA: TGTGCCAGCAGCCCTGAGGTGGCTCGCACAAATTCACCCCTCCACTTT.

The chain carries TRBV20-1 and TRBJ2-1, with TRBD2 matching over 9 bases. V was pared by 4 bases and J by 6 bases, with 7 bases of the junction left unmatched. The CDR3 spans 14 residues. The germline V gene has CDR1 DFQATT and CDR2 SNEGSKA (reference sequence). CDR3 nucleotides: TGCAGTGCTAAAGGACTAGCGCGGTCCAATGAGCAGTTCTTC. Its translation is CSAKGLARSNEQFF.

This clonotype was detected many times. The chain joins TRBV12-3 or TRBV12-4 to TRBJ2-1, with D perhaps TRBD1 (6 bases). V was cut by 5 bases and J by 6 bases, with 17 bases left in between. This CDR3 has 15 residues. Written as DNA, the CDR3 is TGTGCCAGCAGTCCGACAGGTCCAGCTTCCAATGAGCAGTTCTTC. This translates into CASSPTGPASNEQFF.

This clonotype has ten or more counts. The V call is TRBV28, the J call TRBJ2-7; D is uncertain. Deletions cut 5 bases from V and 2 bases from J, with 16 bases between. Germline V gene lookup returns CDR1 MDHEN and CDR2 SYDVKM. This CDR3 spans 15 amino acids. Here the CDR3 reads CASSPMDGPAYEQYF. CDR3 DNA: TGTGCCAGCAGTCCTATGGACGGACCCGCCTACGAGCAGTACTTC. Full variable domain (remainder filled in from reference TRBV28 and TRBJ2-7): DVKVTQSSRYLVKRTGEKVFLECVQDMDHENMFWYRQDPGLGLRLIYFSYDVKMKEKGDIPEGYSVSREKKERFSLILESASTNQTSMYLCASSPMDGPAYEQYFGPGTRLTVT.

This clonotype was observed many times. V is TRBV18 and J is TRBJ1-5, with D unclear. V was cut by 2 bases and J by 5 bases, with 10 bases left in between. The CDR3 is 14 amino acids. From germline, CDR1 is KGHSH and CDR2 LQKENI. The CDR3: CASSPSRLDQPQHF. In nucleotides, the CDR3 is TGTGCCAGCTCACCAAGCCGCCTCGATCAGCCCCAGCATTTT.

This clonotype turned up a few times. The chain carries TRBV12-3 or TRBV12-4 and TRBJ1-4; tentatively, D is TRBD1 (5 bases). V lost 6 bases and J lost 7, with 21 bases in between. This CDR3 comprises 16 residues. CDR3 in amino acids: CASRTAGGRLPEKLFF. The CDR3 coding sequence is TGTGCCAGCAGAACCGCCGGGGGAAGGCTGCCTGAAAAACTGTTTTTT.

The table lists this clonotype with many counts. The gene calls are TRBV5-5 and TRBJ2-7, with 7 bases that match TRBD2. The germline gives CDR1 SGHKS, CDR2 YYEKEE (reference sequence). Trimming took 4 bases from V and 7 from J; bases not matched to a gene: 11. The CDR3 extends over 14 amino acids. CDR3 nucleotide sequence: TGTGCCAGCAGCCTGCGTTATAGCGGGCTAGAGCAGTACTTC. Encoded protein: CASSLRYSGLEQYF.

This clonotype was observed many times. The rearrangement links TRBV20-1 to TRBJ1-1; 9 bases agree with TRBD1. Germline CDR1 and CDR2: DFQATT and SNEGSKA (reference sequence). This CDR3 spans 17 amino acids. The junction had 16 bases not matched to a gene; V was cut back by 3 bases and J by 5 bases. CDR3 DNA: TGCAGTGCTAGGGTTCCCGGGACAGGGATTTTGGGGACTGAAGCTTTCTTT. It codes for CSARVPGTGILGTEAFF.

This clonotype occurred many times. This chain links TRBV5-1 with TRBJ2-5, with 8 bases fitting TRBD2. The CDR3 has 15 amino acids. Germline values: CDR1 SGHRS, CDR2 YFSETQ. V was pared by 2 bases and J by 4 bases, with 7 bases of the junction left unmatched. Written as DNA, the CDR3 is TGCGCCAGCAGCTTATATCGGGGGGGCCTAGAGACCCAGTACTTC. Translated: CASSLYRGGLETQYF.

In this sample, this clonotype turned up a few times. CDR3 amino acids: CASSRGDRGRGYTF. The CDR3 DNA is TGTGCCAGCAGCAGGGGGGACAGGGGAAGAGGCTACACCTTC. V is TRBV12-3 or TRBV12-4 and J is TRBJ1-2; 10 bases are a match to TRBD1. The J segment lost 8 bases and the V segment lost 6 bases, leaving 9 bases of the junction unmatched. The CDR3 loop spans 14 amino acids.

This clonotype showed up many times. The CDR3 nucleotides are TGTGCCAGCAGCTCCTCGGGGGCCAGGGGGGAGACCCAGTACTTC. Its translation is CASSSSGARGETQYF. The rearrangement joins TRBV9 to TRBJ2-5; D possibly corresponds to TRBD1 (7 bases). V dropped 4 bases and J dropped 5 bases, with 18 bases sitting between them. The CDR3 totals 15 residues. Germline loops: CDR1 SGDLS, CDR2 YYNGEE.

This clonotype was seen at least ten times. CDR3 DNA: TGTGCCAGCAGCTTAGAATCGGGGGGCCCGACAGGAGCTTTCTTT. It specifies CASSLESGGPTGAFF. The chain employs TRBV11-3 and TRBJ1-1; TRBD1 is a possible D gene (6 bases). This CDR3 is 15 amino acids long. The germline V gene encodes CDR1 SGHNT and CDR2 YENEEA. V was clipped by 0 bases and J by 10 bases, with 18 bases between them.

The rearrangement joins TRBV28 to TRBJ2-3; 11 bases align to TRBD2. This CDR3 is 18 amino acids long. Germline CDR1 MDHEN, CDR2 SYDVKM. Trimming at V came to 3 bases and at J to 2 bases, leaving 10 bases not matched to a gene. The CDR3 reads CASSFMTGTSGHTDTQYF. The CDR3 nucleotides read TGTGCCAGCAGTTTCATGACCGGGACTAGCGGACACACAGATACGCAGTATTTT.

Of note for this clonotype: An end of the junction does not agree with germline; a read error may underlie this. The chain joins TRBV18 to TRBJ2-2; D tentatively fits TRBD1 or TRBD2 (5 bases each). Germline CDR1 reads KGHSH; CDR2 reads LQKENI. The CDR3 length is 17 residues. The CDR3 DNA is TGTGCCAGCAGACGGGTGGTGGGGACCTCGAACTCCGGGGAGATGTTTTTT. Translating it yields CASRRVVGTSNSGEMFF.

As DNA, the CDR3 is TGTGCCAGCAGCTTTCCGAGCGGGAGAGCCAACACCGGGGAGCTGTTTTTT. This translates into CASSFPSGRANTGELFF. The chain combines TRBV9 with TRBJ2-2, with TRBD2 matching 8 bases. J was trimmed by 2 bases and V by 4 bases; bases with no gene match: 10. Germline V gene sequence: CDR1 SGDLS, CDR2 YYNGEE. The CDR3 is 17 residues long.